These 8 T cell receptor beta chains originate from one sample sequenced in a study of T cell responses to AZD1222 COVID-19 vaccine. The method was immunoSEQ multiplex PCR; TCRdb's version includes in-frame clones alone and lacks a portion of them. Seen here are about 130,000 clones, 85% to 90% observed once, and the top ten hold 1.9%. The sequencing used peripheral blood, collected on day 0 of AZD1222 vaccination. These receptors were collected from an adult in good health.

The rearrangement joins TRBV29-1 to TRBJ2-6, with D possibly TRBD2 on 6 matching bases. The ends were cut back, 6 bases at V and 3 bases at J, with 21 bases in the middle. The germline gives CDR1 SQVTM, CDR2 ANQGSEA. The CDR3 runs to 17 residues. CDR3 loop: CSVHERGETSGANVLTF. In DNA, the CDR3 is TGCAGCGTCCACGAGAGGGGAGAGACTAGTGGGGCCAACGTCCTGACTTTC.

This clone was seen once. This chain links TRBV6-5 with TRBJ1-2; no definite D call. This CDR3 spans 10 amino acids. V gave up 10 bases and J gave up 9 bases, with 12 bases separating them. Looked up from germline, CDR1 is MNHEY and CDR2 is SVGAGI. CDR3 residues: CAIYVGRYTF. The CDR3 DNA sequence: TGTGCCATCTACGTTGGACGCTACACCTTC.

This clone was counted once. This sequence joins TRBV18 and TRBJ1-2; the D gene is possibly TRBD1 (6 bases). The CDR3 has 15 amino acids. V was pared by 3 bases and J by 5 bases, with 16 bases between. Per the germline V gene, CDR1 is KGHSH and CDR2 is LQKENI. CDR3 sequence (DNA): TGTGCCAGCTCACCCGGGATGGGGGCAAGGTATGGCTACACCTTC. Translation: CASSPGMGARYGYTF.

The chain joins TRBV5-4 to TRBJ1-2, with a weak D call TRBD1 (5 bases). Germline CDR1 and CDR2: SGHNT and YYREEE (reference sequence). V lost 0 bases and J 2 bases, leaving 11 bases between the germline ends. The CDR3 loop spans 15 amino acids. CDR3 region: CASSLAGVGNYGYTF. The CDR3 coding sequence is TGTGCCAGCAGCTTGGCGGGGGTTGGGAACTATGGCTACACCTTC.

The chain carries TRBV11-2 and TRBJ2-7; 9 nucleotides line up with TRBD1. The junction had 4 bases not matched to a gene; V was cut back by 0 bases and J by 4 bases. Germline CDR1 and CDR2: SGHAT and FQNNGV. CDR3 length equals 15 residues. CDR3 in DNA: TGTGCCAGCAGCTTAGAAGGGACAGGGTTTTACGAGCAGTACTTC. Amino acids: CASSLEGTGFYEQYF.

The chain joins TRBV7-6 to TRBJ2-7; 10 positions match TRBD1. The CDR3 covers 14 residues. J gave up 5 bases and V 3 bases, and 4 bases lay outside the gene matches. Germline values: CDR1 SGHVS, CDR2 FNYEAQ. This CDR3 reads CASSFLDRGDEQYF. CDR3 nucleotide sequence: TGTGCCAGCAGCTTTTTGGACAGGGGGGACGAGCAGTACTTC.

CDR3 residues: CATSRRTGEGSPLHF. CDR3 DNA: TGTGCCACCAGCAGACGGACAGGGGAAGGTTCACCCCTCCACTTT. The rearrangement uses TRBV15 and TRBJ1-6; 9 positions agree with TRBD1. V lost 2 bases and J lost 9; bases outside the gene matches: 5. This CDR3 is 15 amino acids long. Germline CDR1 LNHNV, CDR2 YYDKDF (reference sequence).

This chain links TRBV7-2 with TRBJ1-5, with D unclear. Deletions cut 3 bases from V and 6 bases from J, with 12 bases between. CDR1 SGHTA and CDR2 FQGNSA come from the germline V gene. This CDR3 has 14 residues. CDR3 coding DNA: TGTGCCAGCAGCTTTGAACCGAGGAGTCAGCCCCAGCATTTT. Translating it yields CASSFEPRSQPQHF.